The present T cell receptor (beta chain) was sequenced within a study of blood T cell repertoires in COVID-19. For the study at large: The analysed material was cDNA or gDNA that came from T cells, B-cell-depleted T cells, or PBMCs.

Original processing methods: Amplification of reference gene primers provided the estimated nucleated cell counts. Generated by immunoSEQ multiplex PCR, the TCRdb table keeps only in-frame clones and is missing some. V, J and clone size derive from that table, while D and trimming were established from the DNA sequence. The repertoire has roughly 50,000 clones, about nine tenths of them found once; the top ten carry 7.5% to 10%. V gave up 7 bases and J gave up 0 bases, with 11 bases separating them. The CDR3 runs 13 residues. The V gene's germline CDR1 is SQVTM and CDR2 ANQGSEA. The J gene is TRBJ2-3, the V gene TRBV29-1; no clear D. Sequencing was carried out using peripheral blood. This receptor was taken from a woman aged 40 to 50 with active COVID-19. The CDR3, as DNA: TGCAGCGCCCCTTCGGGTAGCACAGATACGCAGTATTTT. Residues: CSAPSGSTDTQYF.